This T cell receptor (beta chain) was profiled in a study of cytomegalovirus exposure and HLA in healthy donors. Overall study results and limits: A few of the chains that were CMV-associated were confirmed in vitro to be specific for CMV antigens.

About this clone: Its specificity is unknown. One end of the junction fails to match germline, which may point to a read error.

Sequencing used immunoSEQ multiplex PCR; TCRdb keeps in-frame clones, though not all of them. In the table there are 150,000 to 200,000 clones, 87% of which are singletons. Germline CDR1 and CDR2: MGHRA and YSYEKL. The CDR3 is made up of 13 amino acids. The genes are TRBV4-1 and TRBJ1-2, with 7 bases that match TRBD1. The specimen sequenced was PBMCs. The receptor's source is a woman between 25 and 40 years old in good health and CMV-seronegative. The CDR3 sequence: CASSQVGGQSNFF. CDR3 in DNA: TGCGCCAGCAGCCAAGTTGGGGGACAGTCCAACTTCTTC.